This T cell receptor (beta chain) was obtained from a study of neurological immune-mediated disorders. The CDR3 extends over 14 amino acids. CDR1 DFQATT and CDR2 SNEGSKA come from the germline V gene (reference sequence). The V and J ends lost 3 bases and 4 bases, in that order; junction bases with no gene match: 6. TCRdb fed the 5' RACE reads into MiXCR, producing one record per CDR3 protein. The sample has tens of thousands of distinct CDR3 sequences; more than 4% are singletons. Many counts were recorded for this clonotype. The chain uses TRBV20-1 and TRBJ2-1; 7 bases fit TRBD2. This receptor was identified in a man aged 45-65 years with multiple sclerosis. The sequenced sample was PBMCs. CDR3 DNA: TGCAGTGCTAGTCCTCCCGGGGGGTACAATGAGCAGTTCTTC. This encodes CSASPPGGYNEQFF.